Each of the 15 T cell receptor beta chains below was sequenced from the same sample in a study of cytomegalovirus exposure and HLA in healthy donors. Sequenced by immunoSEQ multiplex PCR; TCRdb stores in-frame clones only, minus some. This sample has tens of thousands of clones, with around 95% found just once. The sequenced sample consisted of PBMCs. Receptors were obtained from a man aged 18-30 years in good health and CMV-seropositive.

The rearrangement uses TRBV5-6 and TRBJ1-5, with a weak D call TRBD1 (5 bases). Germline V lookup: CDR1 SGHDT, CDR2 YYEEEE. The CDR3 consists of 16 residues. V lost 0 bases and J 4 bases, leaving 14 bases between the germline ends. Here the CDR3 reads CASSLAWGGANQPQHF. CDR3 bases: TGTGCCAGCAGCTTGGCCTGGGGCGGGGCGAATCAGCCCCAGCATTTT.

This sequence joins TRBV29-1 and TRBJ2-3; TRBD1 aligns across 9 bases. The CDR3 runs to 15 residues. Trimming took 4 bases from V and 0 from J; bases not matched to a gene: 5. Germline V lookup: CDR1 SQVTM, CDR2 ANQGSEA. CDR3: CSVGKTGGSTDTQYF. The CDR3 region has the DNA TGCAGCGTTGGCAAGACAGGGGGTAGCACAGATACGCAGTATTTT.

The rearrangement links TRBV30 to TRBJ2-3, with a possible D match to TRBD1 (6 bases). CDR3 length equals 13 residues. Germline values: CDR1 GTSNPN, CDR2 SVGIG (reference sequence). Between the trimmed V and J ends, which lost 8 bases and 3 bases, there was a span of 15 bases. The CDR3 region is CAQGPTGTDTQYF. The CDR3 region has the DNA TGTGCCCAGGGGCCCACGGGGACAGATACGCAGTATTTT.

The count of this clone is one. J is TRBJ2-2 and V is TRBV9, with 11 bases identical to TRBD2. The CDR3 contains 21 residues. The germline V gene encodes CDR1 SGDLS and CDR2 YYNGEE. Unmatched junction bases numbered 16, after V lost 3 bases and J lost 0 bases. The chain's CDR3 is CASSAEKRTSGYYANTGELFF. The DNA of the CDR3 is TGTGCCAGCAGCGCGGAAAAAAGGACTAGCGGGTACTATGCGAACACCGGGGAGCTGTTTTTT.

This clone was recorded only once. V and J are TRBV5-6 and TRBJ2-1; 9 bases line up with TRBD1. Trimming at V came to 0 bases and at J to 5 bases, leaving 0 bases not matched to a gene. Germline V CDR1 and CDR2: SGHDT, YYEEEE. The CDR3 length is 14 residues. The CDR3 coding sequence is TGTGCCAGCAGCTTGGGGACAGGGGACAATGAGCAGTTCTTC. Residues: CASSLGTGDNEQFF.

This rearrangement joins TRBV19 to TRBJ1-2, with 7 bases that match TRBD1. Germline values: CDR1 LNHDA, CDR2 SQIVND (reference sequence). V lost 6 bases and J lost 0; bases outside the gene matches: 7. CDR3 length: 15 amino acids. CDR3 in amino acids: CASSRDRRPNYGYTF. The CDR3 coding sequence is TGTGCCAGTAGCCGGGACAGACGCCCTAACTATGGCTACACCTTC.

This chain joins TRBV14 and TRBJ2-1; 8 bases match TRBD2. The CDR3 runs to 14 residues. The junction had 7 bases not matched to a gene; V was cut back by 7 bases and J by 5 bases. Germline values: CDR1 SGHDN, CDR2 FVKESK. For the CDR3, the DNA is TGTGCCAGCAAACTAGCGGATCTCAACAATGAGCAGTTCTTC. This sequence encodes CASKLADLNNEQFF.

V gene TRBV27 combines with J gene TRBJ1-1; no firm D call. The length of the CDR3 is 13 residues. The germline gives CDR1 MNHEY, CDR2 SMNVEV (reference sequence). With 5 bases removed from V and 5 bases from J, the gap between germline ends came to 12 bases. DNA of the CDR3: TGTGCCAGCAGTCCCGGAGGCTGGACTGAAGCTTTCTTT. Translating it yields CASSPGGWTEAFF.

The chain is built from TRBV10-2 and TRBJ2-3; tentative D call: TRBD2 (5 bases). Trimming left V 7 bases short and J 6 bases short, with 23 bases between. This CDR3 has 16 amino acids. The germline V gene has CDR1 WSHSY and CDR2 SAAADI. The CDR3 nucleotides are TGCGCCAGCAAAGCCCTCCGGGGTAAGGCTTCGGATACGCAGTATTTT. It encodes CASKALRGKASDTQYF.

The chain recombines TRBV19 with TRBJ2-7; 7 bases are shared with TRBD2. This CDR3 is 15 amino acids long. Germline-derived CDR1 and CDR2 are LNHDA and SQIVND (reference sequence). V shed 7 bases, J shed 2 bases, and the junction held 11 bases outside the gene matches. The CDR3 DNA follows: TGTGCCAGTAAACCCCGACTAGCTTCTCCCTACGAGCAGTACTTC. Translation: CASKPRLASPYEQYF. Full variable domain (rest looked up from reference TRBV19 and TRBJ2-7): DGGITQSPKYLFRKEGQNVTLSCEQNLNHDAMYWYRQDPGQGLRLIYYSQIVNDFQKGDIAEGYSVSREKKESFPLTVTSAQKNPTAFYLCASKPRLASPYEQYFGPGTRLTVT.

V and J are TRBV5-5 and TRBJ1-5; weak D call: TRBD1 (6 bases). Trimming removed 0 bases from V and 2 bases from J, with 12 bases in between. Germline-derived CDR1 and CDR2 are SGHKS and YYEKEE (reference sequence). This CDR3 has 16 amino acids. The DNA for the CDR3 is TGTGCCAGCAGCTTGGGGGACATGAGCGGCAATCAGCCCCAGCATTTT. Its translation is CASSLGDMSGNQPQHF.

The chain couples TRBV2 to TRBJ2-7; D may be TRBD2 (6 bases). Trimming left V 5 bases short and J 3 bases short, with 11 bases between. Per the germline V gene, CDR1 is SNHLY and CDR2 is FYNNEI. The CDR3 length is 13 residues. CDR3 bases: TGTGCCAGCAGTAACGGGACTTACTACGAGCAGTACTTC. It is translated as CASSNGTYYEQYF.

This rearrangement joins TRBV27 to TRBJ1-2, with D possibly being TRBD1 (6 bases). Trimming stripped 0 bases from V and 4 bases from J, with 12 bases between. This CDR3 spans 15 amino acids. Germline lookup yields CDR1 MNHEY and CDR2 SMNVEV (reference sequence). Written as DNA, the CDR3 is TGTGCCAGCAGTTTATCCCCGGACAGCGTCTATGGCTACACCTTC. The encoded protein is CASSLSPDSVYGYTF.

This chain links TRBV15 with TRBJ2-3, with D possibly being TRBD2 (5 bases). The V end was cut by 1 base, the J end by 1 base, with 15 bases between. CDR1 and CDR2 (germline): LNHNV, YYDKDF (reference sequence). The CDR3 spans 17 residues. CDR3 amino acids: CATSRALIATRTDTQYF. In DNA form, the CDR3 reads TGTGCCACCAGCAGAGCCCTTATAGCGACCCGCACAGATACGCAGTATTTT.

The V gene is TRBV29-1, the J gene TRBJ1-2, with TRBD1 identical over 8 bases. The CDR3 covers 12 residues. The junction had 5 bases not matched to a gene; V was cut back by 7 bases and J by 4 bases. Looked up from germline, CDR1 is SQVTM and CDR2 is ANQGSEA. CDR3 coding DNA: TGCAGCGCTGCAGGGGGCGCCTATGGCTACACCTTC. Translating it yields CSAAGGAYGYTF.